This TCR beta chain was sequenced during a study of cytomegalovirus exposure and HLA in healthy donors. The study's findings and limits: In a later analysis, TCR beta V- and J-gene trimming was associated with a missense DCLRE1C variant. Upon later analysis, HLA-associated TCR beta chains proved more clonally expanded than other, equally common chains. Researchers reported from a later analysis that most CMV-associated TCR beta chains appeared HLA-restricted. The availability of immune exposure information extended only to CMV serostatus.

This PCR relied on a set of 60 Vbeta primers and 13 Jbeta primers. Using immunoSEQ multiplex PCR, the repertoire was profiled, and TCRdb retains in-frame clones only, with some absent. The sample holds 75,000 to 95,000 clones, nearly 70% seen once. On this clone: What it recognizes is unknown.

V was cut by 6 bases and J by 2 bases, with 14 bases left in between. Germline V gives CDR1 SEHNR, CDR2 FQNEAQ (reference sequence). The CDR3 loop spans 15 amino acids. What was sequenced was PBMCs. This sequence was found in a man aged 50 to 59 in good health and CMV-seronegative. The V call is TRBV7-9, the J call TRBJ2-1; a possible D gene is TRBD2 (6 bases). CDR3 amino acids: CASRLSGGTYNEQFF. DNA of the CDR3: TGTGCCAGCAGGCTCTCCGGGGGTACCTACAATGAGCAGTTCTTC.